The clone carrying this T cell receptor (beta chain) is deemed medium-sized (0.01 to 0.1%). This table comes from immunoSEQ multiplex PCR, and its TCRdb copy is limited to in-frame clones, with some not included. The data contain about 46,000 clones, roughly 87% of them seen just once; the ten biggest clones take up around 14%. This entry comes from a study of OX40 agonist ivuxolimab in advanced cancers. The CDR3 is 13 amino acids. This sequence was found in an adult with an advanced solid tumor such as melanoma, head and neck, liver or kidney cancer. Source: CD4+ or CD8+ T cells sorted from blood, taken in a trial of the OX40 agonist ivuxolimab. The rearrangement links TRBV21-1 to TRBJ1-1; TRBD1 was called by the table and not checked on the DNA. TRBV21-1 is recorded as a pseudogene. CDR3 sequence: CASTQGVNPEAFF. Written as DNA, the CDR3 is TGTGCCAGCACACAGGGGGTTAACCCTGAAGCTTTCTTT.